This T cell receptor beta chain originates from a study of blood T cell repertoires in COVID-19. The sample holds a few counts of this clone. V was pared by 2 bases and J by 0 bases, with 2 bases of the junction left unmatched. Per the germline V gene, CDR1 is LGHNA and CDR2 is YNFKEQ. The CDR3 covers 18 residues. Sequencing was performed with immunoSEQ multiplex PCR; in TCRdb, only in-frame clones are kept and a portion is missing. The sample holds 130,000 to 150,000 clones; around 84% are singletons and the top ten take around 5.4%. The rearrangement links TRBV4-2 to TRBJ2-6; 12 bases match TRBD2. Sample: PBMCs or T cells enriched from blood (not recorded which). The source of this sequence is a woman aged 50 to 65 who had been exposed to COVID-19. Written as DNA, the CDR3 is TGTGCCAGCAGCCAACCGACTAGCGGGGGCTCTGGGGCCAACGTCCTGACTTTC. Translation gives CASSQPTSGGSGANVLTF.